This T cell receptor (beta chain) is drawn from a study of blood T cell repertoires in COVID-19. The wider study: T cells, B-cell-depleted T cells, or PBMCs supplied cDNA or gDNA.

All enrollees were roughly 18 to 95 years old and from roughly 22 US areas. Which cohort a participant joined came from the clinical history participants gave. V was shortened by 5 bases and J by 0 bases, with 17 bases between the two germline ends. CDR3 length: 17 amino acids. Per germline, CDR1 SGHVS and CDR2 FNYEAQ. Per the original data handling: Reference gene primer amplification yielded estimated nucleated cell counts. Generated by immunoSEQ multiplex PCR, the TCRdb table keeps only in-frame clones and is missing some. V, J and clone size are those of that table, while D and trimming were read from the DNA. The sample holds about 140,000 clones, approximately 84% seen once.

Sequencing used PBMCs or T cells enriched from blood (not recorded which). The chain carries TRBV7-6 and TRBJ1-3; D perhaps matches TRBD1 (6 bases). This TCR was recovered from a woman in her forties or fifties with acute COVID-19. CDR3 sequence: CASSPRLGQSSGNTIYF. The CDR3 coding sequence is TGTGCCAGCAGCCCTAGACTTGGACAGAGCTCTGGAAACACCATATATTTT.